Following are 12 T cell receptor beta chains from one sample sequenced in a study of regulatory T cells in long-lasting Graves disease. Time point indicated: newly diagnosed GD, antithyroid drugs for less than 3 months. Extracted PBMC RNA gave rise to the TCR library. With iRepertoire HTBI primers and Arm-PCR of CDR3 regions, TCR beta libraries were built. TCRdb used MiXCR to reprocess the multiplex PCR reads, holding one entry per CDR3 protein. The table has roughly 560,000 distinct CDR3 sequences, around 13% seen once. This sample was shared with a second study, whose subject was T cells in Graves' hyperthyroidism and ophthalmopathy.

Sample: peripheral blood mononuclear cells (PBMCs), taken at new diagnosis, from a patient treated with antithyroid drugs. These receptors originate from a woman in her thirties with Graves disease.

CDR3 in amino acids: CASSLAGPEMKQFF. The DNA of the CDR3 is TGCGCCAGCAGCTTGGCCGGCCCCGAGATGAAGCAGTTCTTC. The V gene is TRBV5-1, the J gene TRBJ2-1; D is uncertain. The CDR3 totals 14 residues. CDR1 is SGHRS, CDR2 YFSETQ, per germline. The V end lost 0 bases, the J end lost 11 bases, and 15 bases lay between the germline ends.

This clonotype was observed many times. This rearrangement joins TRBV20-1 to TRBJ2-7; 9 nucleotides match TRBD2. This CDR3 has 16 residues. With V trimmed by 3 bases and J by 3 bases, 12 bases remained unmatched. Germline V gives CDR1 DFQATT, CDR2 SNEGSKA (reference sequence). CDR3 region: CSASPGGAGGGYEQYF. In DNA, the CDR3 is TGCAGTGCTAGCCCCGGCGGGGCGGGAGGGGGCTACGAGCAGTACTTC.

Comments on this clonotype: This could be a read error, since a much larger clone is one nucleotide away. This chain connects TRBV7-3 to TRBJ2-7; TRBD1 might be the D (6 bases). V lost 6 bases, J lost 6 bases, and 21 bases lay in between. Germline assignment: CDR1 SGHTA and CDR2 FQGTGA. This CDR3 has 15 amino acids. This chain's CDR3 is CASSYSDTLQGEQYF. CDR3 bases: TGTGCCAGCAGTTATAGCGATACCTTACAGGGCGAGCAGTACTTC.

This clonotype was seen repeatedly, ten times or more. The V and J genes are TRBV24-1 and TRBJ2-2, with 8 bases aligning to TRBD2. The CDR3 extends over 17 amino acids. The germline V gene encodes CDR1 KGHDR and CDR2 SFDVKD. The trim removed 4 bases at V and 6 bases at J, leaving 12 bases unmatched. CDR3 sequence reads: CATSDPGRVDPPGELFF. The CDR3 DNA follows: TGTGCCACCAGTGACCCCGGGAGGGTGGATCCTCCCGGGGAGCTGTTTTTT.

This clonotype was detected many times. The rearrangement uses TRBV29-1 and TRBJ2-1, with TRBD2 matching 7 bases. V trimming: 3 bases; J trimming: 7 bases; junction bases outside the gene matches: 6. This CDR3 comprises 13 residues. Germline values: CDR1 SQVTM, CDR2 ANQGSEA. CDR3 loop: CSVDRWTRNEQFF. In DNA, the CDR3 is TGCAGCGTTGATAGGTGGACTAGGAATGAGCAGTTCTTC.

This clonotype was observed at least ten times. This chain connects TRBV30 to TRBJ2-1; 8 bases map to TRBD2. Germline CDR1 reads GTSNPN; CDR2 reads SVGIG (reference sequence). The CDR3 extends over 15 amino acids. The V segment lost 3 bases and the J segment 5 bases; nucleotides outside the gene matches: 9. CDR3 DNA sequence: TGTGCCTGGAGGCCCCAGCGGGGGAGGGACAATGAGCAGTTCTTC. It yields the protein CAWRPQRGRDNEQFF.

This clonotype was seen only a few times. The V gene is TRBV10-3, the J gene TRBJ2-7; D not certain. The CDR3 has 13 amino acids. Germline CDR1 ENHRY, CDR2 SYGVKD. V was trimmed by 2 bases and J by 5 bases, leaving 10 bases between them. For the CDR3, the DNA is TGTGCCATCAGTGAGCACCACGGTGACGAGCAGTACTTC. Translated: CAISEHHGDEQYF.

This clonotype was detected a few times. This sequence joins TRBV6-1 and TRBJ2-1; D gene ambiguous. CDR1 is MNHNS and CDR2 is SASEGT in the germline V gene. Deletions cut 2 bases from V and 8 bases from J, with 7 bases between. The CDR3 consists of 12 residues. CDR3 in amino acids: CASSERFDEQFF. The CDR3 region has the DNA TGTGCCAGCAGTGAAAGGTTCGATGAGCAGTTCTTC.

This clonotype was recorded at least ten times. V usage is TRBV27 and J usage is TRBJ2-7; 9 positions match TRBD2. After removal of 3 bases from V and 3 bases from J, the junction contained 9 bases not matched to a gene. The CDR3 contains 16 residues. The germline CDR1 and CDR2 sequences are MNHEY and SMNVEV (reference sequence). CDR3 DNA sequence: TGTGCCAGCAGTTTCGGACTAGCGCCTGCCTTCTACGAGCAGTACTTC. Its protein product is CASSFGLAPAFYEQYF.

This clonotype was counted only a few times. The chain couples TRBV14 to TRBJ2-3, with 7 positions matching TRBD2. The CDR3 contains 17 residues. Per the germline V gene, CDR1 is SGHDN and CDR2 is FVKESK. The V segment lost 0 bases and the J segment 1 base; nucleotides outside the gene matches: 7. CDR3 sequence reads: CASSQDRLGGGTDTQYF. DNA for the CDR3: TGTGCCAGCAGCCAAGATCGATTGGGAGGGGGCACAGATACGCAGTATTTT.

This clonotype was seen at least ten times. The V gene is TRBV27, the J gene TRBJ2-5; 7 bases match TRBD1. Per germline, CDR1 MNHEY and CDR2 SMNVEV (reference sequence). This CDR3 region has 14 residues. J lost 5 bases, V lost 6 bases, and 9 bases had no gene match. CDR3 region: CASRDVQGWETQYF. CDR3 nucleotides: TGTGCCAGCAGGGACGTACAGGGGTGGGAGACCCAGTACTTC.

CDR3 amino acids: CASSLSLGDEQYF. DNA of the CDR3: TGTGCCAGCAGCTTAAGTTTAGGCGACGAGCAGTACTTC. The rearrangement joins TRBV7-3 to TRBJ2-7; no firm D call. This CDR3 is 13 amino acids long. Germline V gene sequence: CDR1 SGHTA, CDR2 FQGTGA. Between the trimmed V and J ends, which lost 1 base and 5 bases, there was a span of 9 bases.